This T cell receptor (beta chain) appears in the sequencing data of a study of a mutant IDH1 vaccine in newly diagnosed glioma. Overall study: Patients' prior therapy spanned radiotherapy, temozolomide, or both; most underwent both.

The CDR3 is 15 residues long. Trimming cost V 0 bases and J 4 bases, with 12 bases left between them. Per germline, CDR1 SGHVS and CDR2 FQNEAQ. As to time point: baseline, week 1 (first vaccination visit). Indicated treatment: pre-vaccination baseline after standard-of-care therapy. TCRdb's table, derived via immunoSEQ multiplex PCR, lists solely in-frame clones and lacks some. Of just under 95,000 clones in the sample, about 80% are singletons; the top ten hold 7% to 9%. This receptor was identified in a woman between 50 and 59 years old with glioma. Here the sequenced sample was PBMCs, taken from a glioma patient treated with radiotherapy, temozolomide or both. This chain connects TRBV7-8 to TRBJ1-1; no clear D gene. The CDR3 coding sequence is TGTGCCAGCAGCTTAGCGTCCGGGCCTGGCACTGAAGCTTTCTTT. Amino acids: CASSLASGPGTEAFF.